Shown below are 7 T cell receptor beta chains from a single sample sequenced in a study of post-analysis software for immune sequencing data. Notes on the study in general: There were five or six TRBV segments more frequent in patients than controls, and TRBV5-6, TRBV5-1 and TRBV20-1 were among them.

Each TCR beta cDNA library carried unique molecular identifiers. MiXCR was run by TCRdb on the PCR reads, yielding one entry per CDR3 protein. The sample carries about 560,000 distinct CDR3 sequences, roughly 45% recorded once. These receptors have no identified antigens. The material sequenced was blood. These receptors were obtained from a girl aged 10 to 17 with multiple sclerosis.

In regard to this clonotype: The junction shows a germline mismatch at one end, possibly a read error. V gene TRBV24-1 combines with J gene TRBJ2-1; D is possibly TRBD2 (7 bases). The CDR3 covers 18 residues. Germline V gene lookup returns CDR1 KGHDR and CDR2 SFDVKD. The CDR3 nucleotides read TGTGCCACCTGTGATCCTCCTAGGGGGGGCCGAGACTACAATGAGCAGTTCTTC. Translating it yields CATCDPPRGGRDYNEQFF.

This clonotype was detected only a few times. V and J are TRBV4-1 and TRBJ1-2; D might be TRBD1 (5 bases). Trimming took off 4 bases at V and 3 bases at J, with 21 bases between the two ends. Germline values: CDR1 MGHRA, CDR2 YSYEKL. There are 17 residues in the CDR3. This CDR3 is CASSRPFKDKTDYGYTF. CDR3 DNA: TGCGCCAGCAGCCGTCCTTTCAAGGACAAAACCGACTATGGCTACACCTTC.

The V gene is TRBV6-5, the J gene TRBJ1-2, with D uncertain. The CDR3 length is 12 residues. Between the trimmed V and J ends, which lost 7 bases and 8 bases, there was a span of 14 bases. Looked up from germline, CDR1 is MNHEY and CDR2 is SVGAGI. CDR3 protein: CASKTGPGGYTF. The CDR3 nucleotides are TGTGCCAGCAAAACCGGCCCTGGAGGCTACACCTTC.

This clonotype appeared a few times. The genes are TRBV5-1 and TRBJ1-1; D unresolved. V was trimmed by 4 bases and J by 0 bases, leaving 13 bases between them. This CDR3 region has 15 residues. The germline gives CDR1 SGHRS, CDR2 YFSETQ. CDR3 bases: TGCGCCAGCAGCCCGACGATCACCCTGAACACTGAAGCTTTCTTT. It encodes CASSPTITLNTEAFF.

The chain uses TRBV6-6 and TRBJ1-1, with D hard to call. This CDR3 has 14 amino acids. Germline lookup yields CDR1 MNHNY and CDR2 SVGAGI (reference sequence). Trimming removed 2 bases from V and 1 base from J, with 8 bases in between. Written as DNA, the CDR3 is TGTGCCAGCAGTTACCCCACGGAGAACACTGAAGCTTTCTTT. Residues: CASSYPTENTEAFF.

In this sample, this clonotype turned up a few times. This chain connects TRBV6-6 to TRBJ2-5, with D possibly called TRBD1 or TRBD2 (5 bases each). Germline loops: CDR1 MNHNY, CDR2 SVGAGI (reference sequence). This CDR3 spans 15 amino acids. V was cut by 6 bases and J by 5 bases, with 19 bases left in between. The DNA for the CDR3 is TGTGCCAGCAGCCAATCTCCTCAATGGGGGGAGACCCAGTACTTC. It specifies CASSQSPQWGETQYF.

This clonotype was counted only a few times. The gene calls are TRBV5-6 and TRBJ2-7, with unresolved D. Deletions cut 7 bases from V and 2 bases from J, with 19 bases between. The CDR3 has 15 amino acids. CDR1 and CDR2 (germline): SGHDT, YYEEEE. CDR3 in DNA: TGTGCCAGCTCAGGTCCAGAGGACGTTGCCTACGAGCAGTACTTC. Translating gives CASSGPEDVAYEQYF.